A single sample gave rise to the 17 T cell receptor beta chains below, sequenced in a study of T cells in Graves' hyperthyroidism and ophthalmopathy. TCR beta CDR3 regions were amplified from RNA. The HTBI primer set was used in a first-round RT-PCR of the TCR CDR3. One entry per CDR3 protein, called by TCRdb with MiXCR from the multiplex PCR reads. The sample has around 570,000 distinct CDR3 sequences, roughly 21% seen once. Sequenced input: blood. Every receptor here comes from a man aged 35 to 55 with Graves' ophthalmopathy.

Concerning this clonotype: This may stem from a read error, because a much larger clone lies one nucleotide away. The chain has TRBV2 and TRBJ1-4, with 9 bases matching TRBD1. Germline CDR1 reads SNHLY; CDR2 reads FYNNEI. V was pared by 5 bases and J by 5 bases, with 9 bases of the junction left unmatched. CDR3 length: 16 residues. The CDR3 spells CASSRQGESRNEKLFF. The CDR3, as DNA: TGTGCCAGCAGTCGACAGGGGGAGAGTAGGAATGAAAAACTGTTTTTT.

A few counts support this clonotype. V is TRBV10-3 and J is TRBJ1-1; perhaps TRBD1 as D (5 bases). Germline V CDR1 and CDR2: ENHRY, SYGVKD. Trimming took off 9 bases at V and 4 bases at J, with 18 bases between the two ends. CDR3 length: 14 amino acids. The CDR3 is CAITKDTQSTEAFF. CDR3 nucleotide sequence: TGTGCCATAACAAAGGACACCCAGAGCACTGAAGCTTTCTTT.

Points on this clonotype: Since a much larger clone is just one base distant, this may be a read error. The V and J genes are TRBV20-1 and TRBJ1-1, with D unresolved. This CDR3 is 14 amino acids long. The germline CDR1 and CDR2 sequences are DFQATT and SNEGSKA (reference sequence). The CDR3 DNA reads TGCGGTGCTAGATACCCCAATCGGAACACTGAAGCTTTCTTT. Translated: CGARYPNRNTEAFF.

This clonotype was seen a few times. The chain employs TRBV4-1 and TRBJ2-7; 7 nucleotides line up with TRBD1. Unmatched junction bases numbered 4, after V lost 1 base and J lost 1 base. Looked up from germline, CDR1 is MGHRA and CDR2 is YSYEKL. CDR3 length: 15 residues. In DNA form, the CDR3 reads TGCGCCAGCAGCCAAGGCACAGGGGAATCCTACGAGCAGTACTTC. Translation gives CASSQGTGESYEQYF.

The gene calls are TRBV2 and TRBJ2-2, with a possible D match to TRBD2 (6 bases). The V gene lost 1 base and the J gene lost 3 bases, with 9 bases spanning the gap. The CDR3 consists of 15 residues. Per the germline V gene, CDR1 is SNHLY and CDR2 is FYNNEI. CDR3 in DNA: TGTGCCAGCAGTGAAGAGGGAGGCGACACCGGGGAGCTGTTTTTT. Protein sequence: CASSEEGGDTGELFF.

The sample holds a few counts of this clonotype. The rearrangement uses TRBV6-6 and TRBJ1-5, with TRBD1 as a possible D gene (6 bases). Germline lookup yields CDR1 MNHNY and CDR2 SVGAGI (reference sequence). This CDR3 spans 14 amino acids. Trimming pared 3 bases from V and 8 bases from J, leaving 14 bases between. In DNA, the CDR3 is TGTGCCAGCAGTTATGGCGGGGGCGGCAAGCCCCAGCATTTT. Its protein product is CASSYGGGGKPQHF.

A note on this clonotype: A much larger clone is a single base away; this may be a read error. As the CDR3 is not closed by the conserved phenylalanine or tryptophan, this likely results from a read error. CDR3 region: CASKKTSGVFGELFS. In nucleotides, the CDR3 is TGTGCCAGCAAGAAAACTAGCGGGGTTTTCGGGGAGCTGTTTTCT. The gene calls are TRBV7-3 and TRBJ2-2, with TRBD2 identical over 10 bases. Per germline, CDR1 SGHTA and CDR2 FQGTGA. The CDR3 is made up of 15 amino acids. Losses at the gene ends were 7 bases for V and 7 bases for J; bases not matched to a gene: 9.

Ten or more counts support this clonotype. This chain links TRBV18 with TRBJ2-1, with D possibly matching TRBD1 (5 bases). V lost 6 bases, J lost 5 bases, and 11 bases lay in between. The V gene's germline CDR1 is KGHSH and CDR2 LQKENI. This CDR3 has 13 residues. CDR3 sequence reads: CASSLGQNNEQFF. CDR3 bases: TGTGCCAGCTCCCTGGGGCAGAACAATGAGCAGTTCTTC.

Ten or more counts support this clonotype. The V and J genes are TRBV3-1 and TRBJ2-7; a possible D gene is TRBD2 (5 bases). The germline V gene has CDR1 LGHDT and CDR2 YNNKEL (reference sequence). The germline V and J ends were trimmed by 4 bases and 5 bases, with 21 bases remaining between them. The CDR3 extends over 16 amino acids. CDR3 protein: CASSREFTRPWDEQYF. The CDR3 nucleotides read TGTGCCAGCAGCCGAGAATTCACTAGGCCTTGGGACGAGCAGTACTTC.

V and J are TRBV12-3 or TRBV12-4 and TRBJ1-2; D is undetermined. The ends were cut back, 3 bases at V and 2 bases at J, with 7 bases in the middle. CDR3 length: 13 residues. DNA for the CDR3: TGTGCCAGCAGTTTCCCACGAAACTATGGCTACACCTTC. Residues: CASSFPRNYGYTF.

This clonotype has just a few counts. The chain uses TRBV20-1 and TRBJ2-1, with a possible D match to TRBD2 (5 bases). Germline CDR1 reads DFQATT; CDR2 reads SNEGSKA (reference sequence). V was shortened by 6 bases and J by 3 bases, with 18 bases between the two germline ends. The CDR3 extends over 15 amino acids. The CDR3 sequence is CSARTRGNIYNEQFF. The CDR3 nucleotides are TGCAGTGCCCGCACTAGAGGGAATATCTACAATGAGCAGTTCTTC.

This clonotype was seen at least ten times. V usage is TRBV29-1 and J usage is TRBJ2-1, with 15 bases matching TRBD2. The V gene end was trimmed by 7 bases and the J gene end by 10 bases; junction bases not matched to a gene: 5. The CDR3 extends over 13 amino acids. In germline, CDR1 is SQVTM, CDR2 ANQGSEA. DNA of the CDR3: TGCAGCGGGGGGACTAGCGGGAGGAGCGAGCAGTTCTTC. Its translation is CSGGTSGRSEQFF.

The genes are TRBV6-5 and TRBJ1-2; D is undetermined. The CDR3 is 14 residues long. V was shortened by 0 bases and J by 8 bases, with 13 bases between the two germline ends. Germline CDR1 reads MNHEY; CDR2 reads SVGAGI. The CDR3 loop reads CASSYSKATGGYTF. CDR3 DNA: TGTGCCAGCAGTTACTCGAAGGCTACCGGGGGCTACACCTTC.

This clonotype was detected a few times. The rearrangement uses TRBV27 and TRBJ1-2; D is ambiguous. CDR3 length equals 13 residues. With 2 bases removed from V and 8 bases from J, the gap between germline ends came to 12 bases. Germline V lookup: CDR1 MNHEY, CDR2 SMNVEV (reference sequence). Here the CDR3 reads CASSLLSAGGYTF. The DNA of the CDR3 is TGTGCCAGCAGTTTACTCTCAGCAGGAGGCTACACCTTC.

The CDR3 reads CASSGEMNTGELFF. CDR3 DNA sequence: TGCGCCAGCAGTGGGGAAATGAACACCGGGGAGCTGTTTTTT. The chain has TRBV10-1 and TRBJ2-2, with no clear D. Germline V gene sequence: CDR1 WNHNN, CDR2 SYGVQD (reference sequence). The CDR3 is made up of 14 amino acids. Trimming pared 4 bases from V and 1 base from J, leaving 7 bases between.

This chain connects TRBV6-1 to TRBJ2-7; TRBD1 matches at 9 bases. Trimming took 7 bases from V and 7 from J; bases not matched to a gene: 11. The CDR3 spans 14 residues. Germline CDR1 MNHNS, CDR2 SASEGT. The CDR3 sequence: CASNAATGGYEQYF. The CDR3 nucleotides are TGTGCCAGCAACGCCGCGACAGGGGGGTATGAGCAGTACTTC.

The chain joins TRBV4-1 to TRBJ2-7, with D unresolved. Germline CDR1 is MGHRA and CDR2 is YSYEKL. The V end lost 3 bases, the J end lost 2 bases, and 14 bases lay between the germline ends. The CDR3 spans 15 residues. The CDR3 coding sequence is TGCGCCAGCAGCCATCCCCCGGGTGGGGCCTACGAGCAGTACTTC. Amino acids: CASSHPPGGAYEQYF.